What follows is one TCR beta chain and its context. The entry originates in a study of shared clonotypes between healthy human individuals. Assay: immunoSEQ multiplex PCR; the TCRdb copy retains only in-frame clones and omits some. The sample contains 2 million to 2.5 million clones, 93% of which appear only once. Germline assignment: CDR1 SEHNR and CDR2 FQNEAQ (reference sequence). With 5 bases clipped from V and 7 bases from J, the junction kept 8 bases outside the gene matches. The CDR3 has 13 amino acids. The chain uses TRBV7-9 and TRBJ2-7; TRBD1 agrees at 7 bases. Specimen: naive CD4+ T cells from PBMCs. Subset indicated: CD45RA+ positively selected. The receptor was derived from a man between 18 and 35 years old in good health. Some clones in this sample may be carry-over from other donors' samples. The CDR3 DNA follows: TGTGCCAGCAGCCCCAGACAGGGACAAGAGCAGTACTTC. Protein product: CASSPRQGQEQYF.